This T cell receptor beta chain was observed in a study of blood T cell repertoires in COVID-19 (dated by TCRdb to 2018 to 2020). General notes on the study: Samples covering the acute and convalescent phases of COVID-19 were provided by collaborators in the United States, Italy and Spain. The prospective study material was composed of cDNA or gDNA derived from T cells, B-cell-depleted T cells, or PBMCs. The dataset comprised deeply sampled blood TCRbeta repertoires from subjects exposed to, actively infected with, or recovered from COVID-19. The repertoires were released in a freely available public database intended as a resource for research on the immune response to SARS-CoV-2. Samples came from the ongoing ImmuneRACE study (first 160 participants) plus 1,254 subjects from 6 global collaborators. The sample metadata nearly always contained a de-identified subject ID, COVID-19 status, age in years and sex. Where available, HLA class I and class II types were obtained from metadata supplied by the sample provider rather than from assay-based typing. Paper-wide results and their limitations: Clinical and demographic metadata were provided uncurated, with the amount varying by source and participant.

TCRbeta CDR3 regions were amplified from genomic DNA by means of the immunoSEQ Assay, a bias-controlled multiplex PCR. The paper's processing steps were these. Nucleated cell counts per sample were estimated from amplification of reference gene primers within the assay. Sequence reads were collapsed and filtered to measure the absolute abundance of every unique TCRbeta CDR3 rearrangement. For each sample, productive Simpson clonality was calculated as the square root of Simpson's diversity index across productive rearrangements. Not all clones reach the TCRdb copy of this immuneACCESS table, which keeps in-frame sequences only. Checked studies attribute under half of the gap to unresolved V genes and leave the rest unexplained. V, J and clone size derive from that table, while D and trimming were established from the DNA sequence. This sample gives a few hundred thousand clones in total; around 84% of them show up just once. The leading ten clones occupy 4.2% of the sample.

The CDR3 covers 14 residues, taking in both the cysteine and the phenylalanine. The entry retains the CDR3 DNA only, 42 bases that are in frame from base 1. Trimming at the junction amounts to 3 bases on V and 2 bases on J, and the germline ends lie 10 bases apart. From the germline V gene (reference sequence), CDR1 is WNHNN and CDR2 is SYGVQD. Whole blood was collected in K2EDTA tubes by collaborating institutions according to the institutions' own protocols. For TCRbeta analysis, collaborators shipped samples in one of three forms: frozen whole blood, isolated PBMCs, or DNA extracted from either of those sample types. As to this clone: It has no known antigen specificity. The record has no base qualities; no much larger clone is one base away.

Recombination connected TRBV10-1 to TRBJ1-2; a weak D assignment points to TRBD1 (6 bases agree). Material for sequencing was peripheral blood. This clonotype was obtained from a man in his sixties with acute or convalescent COVID-19. The CDR3 protein is CASSESGTNYGYTF. The DNA sequence reads TGCGCCAGCAGTGAAAGCGGGACAAACTATGGCTACACCTTC.